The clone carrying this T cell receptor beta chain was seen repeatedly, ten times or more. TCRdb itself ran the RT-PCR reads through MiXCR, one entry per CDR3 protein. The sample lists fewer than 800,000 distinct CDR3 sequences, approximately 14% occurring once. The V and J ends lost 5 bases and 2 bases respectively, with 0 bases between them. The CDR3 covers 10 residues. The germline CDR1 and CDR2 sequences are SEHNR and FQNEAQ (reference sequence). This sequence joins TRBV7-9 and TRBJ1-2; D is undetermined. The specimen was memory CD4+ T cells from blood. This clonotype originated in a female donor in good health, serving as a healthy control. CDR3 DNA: TGTGCCAGCAGCAACTATGGCTACACCTTC. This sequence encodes CASSNYGYTF.